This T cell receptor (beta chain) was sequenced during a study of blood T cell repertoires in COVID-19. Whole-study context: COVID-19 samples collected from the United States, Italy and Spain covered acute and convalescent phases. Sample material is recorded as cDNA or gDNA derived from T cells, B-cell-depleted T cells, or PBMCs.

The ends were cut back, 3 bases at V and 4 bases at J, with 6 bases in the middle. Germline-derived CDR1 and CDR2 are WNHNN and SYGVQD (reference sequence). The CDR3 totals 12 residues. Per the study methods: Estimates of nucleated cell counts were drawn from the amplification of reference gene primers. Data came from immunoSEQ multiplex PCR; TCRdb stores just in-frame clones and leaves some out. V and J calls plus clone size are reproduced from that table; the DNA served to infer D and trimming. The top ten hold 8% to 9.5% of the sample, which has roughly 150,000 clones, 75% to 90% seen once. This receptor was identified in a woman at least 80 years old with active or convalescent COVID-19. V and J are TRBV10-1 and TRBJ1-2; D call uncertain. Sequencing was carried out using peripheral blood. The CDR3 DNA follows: TGCGCCAGCAGTGACTACGGCTATGGCTACACCTTC. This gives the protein CASSDYGYGYTF.